This T cell receptor (beta chain) derives from a study of CD8 T cells in ankylosing spondylitis. General study findings and limits: Blood of patients with ankylosing spondylitis appeared to be characterized by a TCR beta motif of eight or nine highly homologous variants. Peripheral blood held disease-linked clones only at relatively low frequency, and these were CD8+.

CDR1 is SGHTA and CDR2 is FQGNSA in the germline V gene. The CDR3 runs to 16 residues. The V and J ends lost 1 base and 2 bases, in that order; junction bases with no gene match: 3. TCRdb re-analysed the 5' RACE reads in MiXCR, keeping a single row per CDR3 protein. The sample includes 120,000 to 150,000 distinct CDR3 sequences, roughly 8.8% seen only once; the top ten take 7.3%. This clonotype was counted ten times or more. Its matching antigen is unknown. The chain is built from TRBV7-2 and TRBJ2-2; 8 bases are shared with TRBD2. Sequenced material: synovial fluid, either unsorted or a sorted T cell fraction (not recorded which). This sequence was found in a male donor with ankylosing spondylitis. The CDR3 DNA follows: TGTGCCAGCAGCTTAGGAGCGGGAGTTAACACCGGGGAGCTGTTTTTT. It specifies CASSLGAGVNTGELFF.